The source of this T cell receptor beta chain is a study of blood T cell repertoires in COVID-19 (dated by TCRdb to about 2020). At the level of the whole study: The collaborator samples originated in the United States, Italy and Spain and spanned the acute and convalescent phases of COVID-19. The prospective study material was composed of cDNA or gDNA derived from T cells, B-cell-depleted T cells, or PBMCs. Deeply sampled blood TCRbeta repertoires from subjects exposed to, actively infected with, or recovered from COVID-19 were included in the dataset. A freely available public database, intended as a resource for researchers studying the immune response to SARS-CoV-2, is where the repertoires were released. The samples were drawn from two sources: the first 160 participants of the ongoing ImmuneRACE study, and 950 to 1,500 subjects contributed by 6 global collaborators. A de-identified subject ID, COVID-19 status, age in years and sex were almost always included in the sample metadata. HLA class I and class II types, where available, came from metadata supplied by the sample provider rather than from assay-based typing.

Summary of the overall study and its limitations: Clinical and demographic metadata were provided uncurated, with the amount varying by source and participant.

Points on this clone: What this receptor recognizes is not known. There are no base qualities to consult, and no much larger clone falls within one base.

TCRbeta CDR3 regions were amplified from genomic DNA by means of the immunoSEQ Assay, a bias-controlled multiplex PCR. In the source study's methods: Within the assay, amplification of reference gene primers was used to estimate how many nucleated cells each sample contained. Sequence reads were collapsed and filtered to measure the absolute abundance of every unique TCRbeta CDR3 rearrangement. For each sample, productive Simpson clonality was calculated by taking the square root of Simpson's diversity index across productive rearrangements. As stored in TCRdb, this immuneACCESS dataset retains in-frame rearrangements with V and J assigned. A fraction of the clones does not appear; measured against another copy, unresolved V genes explain less than half of the discrepancy, and the remainder lacks a known reason. Clone size and V and J calls were adopted from that table, with D and trimming inferred from the DNA. The sample has over 85,000 clones on record, 70% to 90% of them singletons. Together, the top ten hold around 4.9% of the sample.

Each collaborating institution followed its own protocols to collect whole blood in K2EDTA tubes. Collaborator samples were shipped for TCRbeta analysis as frozen whole blood, isolated PBMCs, or DNA extracted from either sample type. The TCR was taken from a human donor in a cohort sampled during active COVID-19. Sequencing was performed on peripheral blood.

The CDR3 region reads CASSPPRAYEQYF. The nucleotides are TGTGCCAGCAGTCCGCCCAGGGCCTACGAGCAGTACTTC. The chain couples TRBV6-5 to TRBJ2-7; TRBD1 could be the D gene, as 5 bases match. V and J lose 5 bases and 2 bases, and a span of 10 bases separates them. Counted from cysteine to phenylalanine, this CDR3 has 13 amino acids. Just the 39-base CDR3 DNA is kept, in frame starting at base 1. As encoded in the germline V gene, CDR1 is MNHEY while CDR2 is SVGAGI.